The subject of this entry is one T cell receptor beta chain. This entry belongs to a study of blood T cell repertoires in COVID-19. How the authors handled the data: The authors estimated nucleated cell counts from reference gene primer amplification. Some clones are missing from TCRdb's copy, which holds only in-frame ones; the method was immunoSEQ multiplex PCR. From that table come the V and J calls and clone size; the DNA was used to work out D and trimming. The data hold 150,000 or so clones, with 90% observed a single time. Germline V gene lookup returns CDR1 DFQATT and CDR2 SNEGSKA (reference sequence). CDR3 size: 11 residues.

The gene calls are TRBV20-1 and TRBJ1-1; possibly TRBD1 for D (5 bases). This receptor was identified in a man aged 60 to 75 with active or convalescent COVID-19. The sequencing input was peripheral blood. In nucleotides, the CDR3 is TGCAGGGCCGGGGGAAACACTGAAGCTTTCTTT. It is translated as CRAGGNTEAFF.